This T cell receptor (beta chain) was sequenced in a study of T cells in Graves' hyperthyroidism and ophthalmopathy (dated by TCRdb to about 2019). A note on the overall study: Peripheral blood was collected at initial diagnosis, before any treatment. A discovery cohort of roughly 100 patients, approximately 44 with Graves' ophthalmopathy and 55 to 65 with stable Graves' hyperthyroidism, was used to find distinguishing TCR V-J signatures. Prospective prediction of ophthalmopathy was tested in an independent validation cohort of fewer than 20 hyperthyroidism patients and 15 to 17 patients who later progressed to ophthalmopathy. The 85 to 100 discovery patients were randomly split 7:3 into training and test sets. In addition, the study compared T-cell repertoires in thyroid tissue and in blood from roughly six Graves' hyperthyroidism patients. Following sampling, methimazole starting at 30 mg daily was given to hyperthyroidism patients, and high-dose intravenous methylprednisolone was given to ophthalmopathy patients. The paper describes TCR Vbeta CDR3 sequencing of about 140 peripheral blood samples, made up of 43 ophthalmopathy patients, roughly 72 hyperthyroidism patients and about 17 progressor patients.

The germline V gene (reference sequence) specifies MNHEY as CDR1 and SMNVEV as CDR2. V sheds 5 bases and J sheds 5 bases, leaving 12 bases between their ends. CDR3 length: 13 amino acids, cysteine to phenylalanine. The CDR3 DNA has 39 bases and is translated from base 1. The TCR beta CDR3 regions were amplified from RNA transcripts. The TCR CDR3 was subjected to a first round of RT-PCR using the HTBI primer set and the Qiagen OneStep RT-PCR kit. The libraries were constructed in a second round of multiplex PCR and then size-selected and purified. Libraries were sequenced paired-end with 100 bp reads on an Illumina HiSeq2000. Turning to the authors' computational methods: SOAPnuke was used to process the raw data, removing reads that contained adapters or uncalled bases, had a mean Phred below 15, or lacked an exact match to the constant primer or identifier. COPE v1.2.5 was used to merge the high-quality paired reads, and each unique nucleotide sequence was defined as a clonotype. MiTCR v1.1 was used to align the clonotypes against IMGT TRBV, TRBD and TRBJ reference segments. The analysis included only V-J combinations with a frequency above 0.0001, which together covered approximately 99% of the repertoires. The TCS score was defined as F50 (clonal expansion) divided by E x V (chaos), with BLOSUM62-based TCRdist calculated between CDR3 peptides within each V-J. Welch's t-statistics and random forest reduced fewer than 600 V-J features to around 14, which were used in a naive Bayes classifier (R e1071). TCRdb passed the public sequencing reads through fastp at Q25 and MiXCR, retaining productive beta sequences. Here each entry gathers all rows of one CDR3 protein and keeps the most common genes and DNA. The V and J calls here are based on TCRdb, not the publication. A total of 600,000 or so distinct CDR3 sequences appear in this sample, roughly 15% of them only once. Of the sample, roughly an eighth falls within the top ten clones.

Ophthalmopathy patients had moderately to severely active disease, Clinical Activity Score of at least 3, NOSPECS grade of at least 4, and duration under 3 months. The study excluded patients with uncontrolled infections, other autoimmune diseases, pregnancy or lactation. Diagnoses relied on clinical symptoms, serum thyroxine and TRAb, thyroid ultrasound and orbital computed tomography. PBMCs were isolated from approximately 10 ml of fresh peripheral blood by Ficoll-Paque density gradient centrifugation. Trizol reagent was used to extract total RNA, and RNA quality was then checked on an Agilent 2100 Bioanalyzer. Here is what the overall study found, with its caveats: In validation, progression to ophthalmopathy was predicted by the model with 70.59% sensitivity and just over 72% specificity, a median of 6.5 months before onset. Sample size was not statistically predetermined, and blinding of investigators to group allocation was not performed. Ophthalmopathy was separated from stable hyperthyroidism by a 13 V-J signature model, with roughly 88% sensitivity and just over 81% specificity obtained in cross-validation and 80%/75% obtained in testing. Most expanded thyroid clonotypes (frequency above 0.001) were also detected in blood, a finding suggesting that blood repertoires may reflect thyroid immune responses.

In its sample, this clonotype was seen a few times. Its specific antigen is unknown. No base quality values were provided; no much bigger clone lies one nucleotide off. The receptor chain draws on TRBV27 and TRBJ1-1, and perhaps TRBD1 as D gene, on 6 matching bases. The TCR was taken from a woman aged 45-65 years with Graves' ophthalmopathy. The sample comprised blood. The CDR3 amino acid sequence is: CASSRHQGTEAFF. In nucleotide form, the sequence is TGTGCCAGCAGTAGACACCAGGGGACTGAAGCTTTCTTT.